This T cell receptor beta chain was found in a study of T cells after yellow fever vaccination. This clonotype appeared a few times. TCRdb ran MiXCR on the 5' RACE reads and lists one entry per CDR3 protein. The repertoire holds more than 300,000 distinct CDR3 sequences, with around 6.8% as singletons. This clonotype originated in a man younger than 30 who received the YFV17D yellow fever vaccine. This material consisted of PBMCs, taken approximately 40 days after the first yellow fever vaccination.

CDR3 DNA sequence: TGTGCCAGCTCTGATTCTTGGGGCACTGAAGCTTTCTTT. It yields the protein CASSDSWGTEAFF. This chain uses TRBV12-3 or TRBV12-4 with TRBJ1-1; no firm D call. The germline V and J ends were trimmed by 8 bases and 4 bases, with 14 bases remaining between them. The CDR3 sequence is 13 residues long.